This T cell receptor (beta chain) is drawn from a study of blood T cell repertoires in COVID-19. Study-wide background: Spain, Italy and the United States supplied samples that represented acute and convalescent COVID-19. The analysed material was cDNA or gDNA that came from T cells, B-cell-depleted T cells, or PBMCs.

In the study's own analysis: Estimated nucleated cell counts came from reference gene primer amplification. The data were produced by immunoSEQ multiplex PCR, yet TCRdb's version contains in-frame clones alone and is incomplete. That table gives V, J and clone size, and the DNA gave D and trimming. The sample carries fewer than 350,000 clones, around 85% recorded once. Germline assignment: CDR1 SGHDT and CDR2 YYEEEE. The CDR3 contains 14 residues. V was cut by 4 bases and J by 1 base, with 11 bases left in between. The TCR comes from a woman between 25 and 40 years old who had recovered from COVID-19. Input material: peripheral blood. The chain employs TRBV5-6 and TRBJ1-1, with D hard to call. In nucleotides, the CDR3 is TGTGCCAGCAGCATGAGCCCTAGGAACACTGAAGCTTTCTTT. This sequence encodes CASSMSPRNTEAFF.